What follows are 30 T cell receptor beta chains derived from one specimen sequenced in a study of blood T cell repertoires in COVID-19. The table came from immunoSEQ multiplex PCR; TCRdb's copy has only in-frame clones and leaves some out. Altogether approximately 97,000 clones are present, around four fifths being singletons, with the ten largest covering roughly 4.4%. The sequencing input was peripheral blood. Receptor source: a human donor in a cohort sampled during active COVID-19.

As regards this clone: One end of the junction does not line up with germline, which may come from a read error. CDR3 coding DNA: TGTGCTAGCAGCTTAGCATCGTGGGAGACAGGGCCCAATGAGCAGTTCTTC. Translated, it gives CASSLASWETGPNEQFF. The chain joins TRBV7-7 to TRBJ2-1; 7 bases are shared with TRBD1. Germline V gives CDR1 SSHAT, CDR2 FNYEAQ (reference sequence). CDR3 size: 17 residues.

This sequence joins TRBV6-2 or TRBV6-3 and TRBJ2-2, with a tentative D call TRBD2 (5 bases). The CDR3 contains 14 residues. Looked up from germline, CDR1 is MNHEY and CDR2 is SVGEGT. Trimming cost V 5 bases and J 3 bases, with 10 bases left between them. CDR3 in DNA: TGTGCCAGCAGTAAAGGGAGCTACACCGGGGAGCTGTTTTTT. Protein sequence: CASSKGSYTGELFF.

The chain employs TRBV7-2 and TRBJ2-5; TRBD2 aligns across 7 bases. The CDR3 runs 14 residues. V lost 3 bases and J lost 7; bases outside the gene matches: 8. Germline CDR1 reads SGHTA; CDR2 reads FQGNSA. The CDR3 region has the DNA TGTGCCAGCAGCTTCACTTGGTCGGGGGGGACCCAGTACTTC. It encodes CASSFTWSGGTQYF.

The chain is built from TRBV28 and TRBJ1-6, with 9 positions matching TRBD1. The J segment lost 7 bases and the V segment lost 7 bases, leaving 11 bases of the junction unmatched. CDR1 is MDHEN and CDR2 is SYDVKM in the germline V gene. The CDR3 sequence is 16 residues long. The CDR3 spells CASTNSDRGINSPLHF. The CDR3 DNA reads TGTGCCAGCACTAATTCGGACAGGGGAATAAATTCACCCCTCCACTTT.

In DNA form, the CDR3 reads TGTGCCAGCAGCTTAGCGTGGCAGGGGACTAATGAAAAACTGTTTTTT. Amino acids: CASSLAWQGTNEKLFF. The V call is TRBV7-6, the J call TRBJ1-4; possibly TRBD1 for D (6 bases). With 0 bases removed from V and 2 bases from J, the gap between germline ends came to 10 bases. Germline CDR1 and CDR2: SGHVS and FNYEAQ. This CDR3 is 16 amino acids long.

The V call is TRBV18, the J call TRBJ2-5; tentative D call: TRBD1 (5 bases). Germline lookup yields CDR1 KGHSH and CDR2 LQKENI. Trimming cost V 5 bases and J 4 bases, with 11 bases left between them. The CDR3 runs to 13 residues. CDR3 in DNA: TGTGCCAGCTCATCAGGGTTGGGAGAGACCCAGTACTTC. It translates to CASSSGLGETQYF.

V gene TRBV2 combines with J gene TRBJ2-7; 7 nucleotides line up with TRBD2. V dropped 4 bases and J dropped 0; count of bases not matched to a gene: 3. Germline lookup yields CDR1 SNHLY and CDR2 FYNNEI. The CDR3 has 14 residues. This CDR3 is CASSVLADSYEQYF. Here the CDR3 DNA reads TGTGCCAGCAGTGTCCTAGCGGACTCCTACGAGCAGTACTTC.

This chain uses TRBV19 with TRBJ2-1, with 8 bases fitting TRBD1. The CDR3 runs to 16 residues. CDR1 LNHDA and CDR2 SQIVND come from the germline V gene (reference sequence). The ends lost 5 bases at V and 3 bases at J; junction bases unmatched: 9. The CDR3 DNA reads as TGTGCCAGTAGTTCCCCCGGGACAGGCCACTACAATGAGCAGTTCTTC. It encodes CASSSPGTGHYNEQFF.

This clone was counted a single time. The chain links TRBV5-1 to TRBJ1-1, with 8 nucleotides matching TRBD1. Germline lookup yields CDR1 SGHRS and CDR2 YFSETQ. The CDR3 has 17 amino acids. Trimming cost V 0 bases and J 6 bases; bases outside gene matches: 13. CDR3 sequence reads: CASSLVTGQGGGAEAFF. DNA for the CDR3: TGCGCCAGCAGCTTGGTTACCGGACAGGGAGGGGGCGCTGAAGCTTTCTTT. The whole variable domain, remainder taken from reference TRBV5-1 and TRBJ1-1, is KAGVTQTPRYLIKTRGQQVTLSCSPISGHRSVSWYQQTPGQGLQFLFEYFSETQRNKGNFPGRFSGRQFSNSRSEMNVSTLELGDSALYLCASSLVTGQGGGAEAFFGQGTRLTVV.

The CDR3 sequence: CASRAETYEQYF. The CDR3 DNA reads as TGTGCCAGCAGGGCCGAGACTTACGAGCAGTACTTC. The gene calls are TRBV2 and TRBJ2-7; D remains unclear. Trimming pared 6 bases from V and 4 bases from J, leaving 10 bases between. Germline V gene lookup returns CDR1 SNHLY and CDR2 FYNNEI. The CDR3 is 12 residues long.

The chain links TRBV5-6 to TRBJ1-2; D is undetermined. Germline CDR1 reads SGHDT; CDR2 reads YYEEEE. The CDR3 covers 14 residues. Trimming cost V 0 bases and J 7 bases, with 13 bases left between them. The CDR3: CASSLDGSASGYTF. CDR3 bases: TGTGCCAGCAGCTTGGACGGCAGCGCCTCTGGCTACACCTTC. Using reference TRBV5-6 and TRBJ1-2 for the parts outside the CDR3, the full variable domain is DAGVTQSPTHLIKTRGQQVTLRCSPKSGHDTVSWYQQALGQGPQFIFQYYEEEERQRGNFPDRFSGHQFPNYSSELNVNALLLGDSALYLCASSLDGSASGYTFGSGTRLTVV.

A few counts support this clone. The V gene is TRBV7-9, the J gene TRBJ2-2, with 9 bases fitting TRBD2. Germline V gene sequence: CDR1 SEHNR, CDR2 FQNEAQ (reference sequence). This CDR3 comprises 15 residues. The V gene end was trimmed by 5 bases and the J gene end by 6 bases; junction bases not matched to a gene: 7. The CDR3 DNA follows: TGTGCCAGCAGCCCCAGCGGGGGGCGCCCCGGGGAGCTGTTTTTT. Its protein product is CASSPSGGRPGELFF. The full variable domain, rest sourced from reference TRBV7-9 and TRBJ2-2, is DTGVSQNPRHKITKRGQNVTFRCDPISEHNRLYWYRQTLGQGPEFLTYFQNEAQLEKSRLLSDRFSAERPKGSFSTLEIQRTEQGDSAMYLCASSPSGGRPGELFFGEGSRLTVL.

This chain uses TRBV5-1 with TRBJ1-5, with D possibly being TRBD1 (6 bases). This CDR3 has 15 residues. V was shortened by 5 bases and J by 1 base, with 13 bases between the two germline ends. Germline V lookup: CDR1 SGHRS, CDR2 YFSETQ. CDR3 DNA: TGCGCCAGCAGGGGGGCCCCCTTCAGCAATCAGCCCCAGCATTTT. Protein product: CASRGAPFSNQPQHF.

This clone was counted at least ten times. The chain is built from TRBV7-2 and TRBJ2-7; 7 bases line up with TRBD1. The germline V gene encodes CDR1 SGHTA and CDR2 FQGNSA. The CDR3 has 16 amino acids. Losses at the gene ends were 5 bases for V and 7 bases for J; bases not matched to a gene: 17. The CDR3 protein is CASSPATGFVVREQYF. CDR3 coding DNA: TGTGCCAGCAGCCCAGCGACAGGGTTCGTGGTCCGGGAGCAGTACTTC.

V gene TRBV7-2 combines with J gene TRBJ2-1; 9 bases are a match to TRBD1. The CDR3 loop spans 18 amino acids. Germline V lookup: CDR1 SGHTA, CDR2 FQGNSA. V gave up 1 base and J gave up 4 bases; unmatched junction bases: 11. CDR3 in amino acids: CASSLGKGTGPVYNEQFF. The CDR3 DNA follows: TGTGCCAGCAGCTTAGGTAAGGGGACAGGGCCCGTGTACAATGAGCAGTTCTTC.

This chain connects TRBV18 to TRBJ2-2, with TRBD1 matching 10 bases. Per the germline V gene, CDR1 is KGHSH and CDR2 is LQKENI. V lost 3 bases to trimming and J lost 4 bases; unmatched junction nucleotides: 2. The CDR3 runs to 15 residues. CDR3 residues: CASSPGQGSTGELFF. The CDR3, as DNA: TGTGCCAGCTCACCGGGACAGGGGTCCACCGGGGAGCTGTTTTTT.

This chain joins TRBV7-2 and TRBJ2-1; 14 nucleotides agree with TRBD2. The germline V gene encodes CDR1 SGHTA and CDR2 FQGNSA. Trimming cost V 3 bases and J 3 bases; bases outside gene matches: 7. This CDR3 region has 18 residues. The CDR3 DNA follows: TGTGCCAGCAGCTTCGGGACTAGCGGGGGTCAATTCTACAATGAGCAGTTCTTC. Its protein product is CASSFGTSGGQFYNEQFF. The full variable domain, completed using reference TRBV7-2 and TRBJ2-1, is GAGVSQSPSNKVTEKGKDVELRCDPISGHTALYWYRQSLGQGLEFLIYFQGNSAPDKSGLPSDRFSAERTGGSVSTLTIQRTQQEDSAVYLCASSFGTSGGQFYNEQFFGPGTRLTVL.

CDR3 in amino acids: CSASAQRRSTEAFF. The DNA for the CDR3 is TGCAGTGCTAGTGCCCAGAGAAGGAGCACTGAAGCTTTCTTT. The V gene is TRBV20-1, the J gene TRBJ1-1; no definite D call. This CDR3 comprises 14 residues. The V gene's germline CDR1 is DFQATT and CDR2 SNEGSKA (reference sequence). Trimming shortened V by 3 bases and J by 4 bases, and 15 bases separated the two germline ends.

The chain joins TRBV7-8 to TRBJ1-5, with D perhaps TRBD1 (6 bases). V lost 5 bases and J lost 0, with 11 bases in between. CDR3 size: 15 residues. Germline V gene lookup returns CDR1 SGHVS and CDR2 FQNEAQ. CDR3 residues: CASSPRGISNQPQHF. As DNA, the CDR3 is TGTGCCAGCAGCCCAAGGGGGATTAGCAATCAGCCCCAGCATTTT.

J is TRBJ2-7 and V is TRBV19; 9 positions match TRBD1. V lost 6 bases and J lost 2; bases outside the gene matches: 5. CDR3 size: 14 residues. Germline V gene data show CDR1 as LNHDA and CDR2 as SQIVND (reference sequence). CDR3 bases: TGTGCCAGTAGAGACGGACAGGGGCCCTACGAGCAGTACTTC. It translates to CASRDGQGPYEQYF.

CDR3 DNA sequence: TGTGCCAGCTCCAAGGGGTGGGACACAGATACGCAGTATTTT. Translation gives CASSKGWDTDTQYF. The chain joins TRBV9 to TRBJ2-3; D perhaps matches TRBD1 (5 bases). CDR3 length equals 14 residues. Between the trimmed V and J ends, which lost 7 bases and 2 bases, there was a span of 14 bases. Germline CDR1 SGDLS, CDR2 YYNGEE.

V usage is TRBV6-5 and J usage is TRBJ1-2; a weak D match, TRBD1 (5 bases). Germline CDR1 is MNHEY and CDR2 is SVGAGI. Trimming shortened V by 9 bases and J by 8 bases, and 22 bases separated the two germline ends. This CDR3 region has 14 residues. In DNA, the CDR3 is TGTGCCAGTAGACGCGACAGTCTCTTCGGCGGCTACACCTTC. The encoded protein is CASRRDSLFGGYTF.

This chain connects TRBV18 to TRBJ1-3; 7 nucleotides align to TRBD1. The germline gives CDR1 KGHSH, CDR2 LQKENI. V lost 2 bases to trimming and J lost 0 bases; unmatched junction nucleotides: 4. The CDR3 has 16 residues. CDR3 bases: TGTGCCAGCTCACCAGGACAGGCCCGCTCTGGAAACACCATATATTTT. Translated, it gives CASSPGQARSGNTIYF.

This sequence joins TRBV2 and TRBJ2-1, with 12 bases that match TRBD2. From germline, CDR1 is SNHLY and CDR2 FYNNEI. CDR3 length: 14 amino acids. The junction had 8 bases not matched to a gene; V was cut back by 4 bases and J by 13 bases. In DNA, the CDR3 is TGTGCCAGCAGTGGGACTAGCGGGGCGGGGAGCCAGTTCTTC. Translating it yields CASSGTSGAGSQFF.

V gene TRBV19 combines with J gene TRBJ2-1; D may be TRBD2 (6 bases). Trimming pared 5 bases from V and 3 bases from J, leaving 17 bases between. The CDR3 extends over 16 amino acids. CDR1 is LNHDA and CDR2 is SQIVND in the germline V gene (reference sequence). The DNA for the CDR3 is TGTGCCAGTAGTTCGCCCGAGGAGGGCAGCTACAATGAGCAGTTCTTC. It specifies CASSSPEEGSYNEQFF.

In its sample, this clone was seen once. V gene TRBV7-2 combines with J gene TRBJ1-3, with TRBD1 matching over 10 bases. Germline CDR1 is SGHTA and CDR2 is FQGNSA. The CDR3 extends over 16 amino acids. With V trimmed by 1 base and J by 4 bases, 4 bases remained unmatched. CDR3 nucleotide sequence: TGTGCCAGCAGCTTAGGGGGACAGGGGCTAGGAAACACCATATATTTT. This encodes CASSLGGQGLGNTIYF.

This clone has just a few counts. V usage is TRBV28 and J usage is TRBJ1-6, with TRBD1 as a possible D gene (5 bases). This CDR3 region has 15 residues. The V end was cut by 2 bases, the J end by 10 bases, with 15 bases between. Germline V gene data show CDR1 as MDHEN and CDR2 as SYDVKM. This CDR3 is CASSLRGWLGSPLHF. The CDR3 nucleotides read TGTGCCAGCAGTTTAAGGGGTTGGTTAGGATCACCCCTCCACTTT.

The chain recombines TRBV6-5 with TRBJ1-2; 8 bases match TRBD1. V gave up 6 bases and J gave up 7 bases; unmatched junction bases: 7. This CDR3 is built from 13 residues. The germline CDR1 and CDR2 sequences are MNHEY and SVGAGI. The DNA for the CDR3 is TGTGCCAGCAGAAACGACAGGGGTGCTGGCTACACCTTC. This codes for CASRNDRGAGYTF.

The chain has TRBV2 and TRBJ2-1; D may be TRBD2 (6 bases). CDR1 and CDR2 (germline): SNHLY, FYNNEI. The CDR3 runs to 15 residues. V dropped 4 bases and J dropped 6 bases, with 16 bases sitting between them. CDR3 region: CASSAPDGGANEQFF. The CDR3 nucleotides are TGTGCCAGCAGTGCTCCGGACGGGGGTGCCAATGAGCAGTTCTTC.

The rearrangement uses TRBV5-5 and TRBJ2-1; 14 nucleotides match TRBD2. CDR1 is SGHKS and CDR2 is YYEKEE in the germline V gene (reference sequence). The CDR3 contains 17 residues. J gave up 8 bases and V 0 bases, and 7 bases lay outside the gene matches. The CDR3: CASSLVPGTSGGDEQFF. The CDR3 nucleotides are TGTGCCAGCAGCTTGGTACCGGGGACTAGCGGGGGCGATGAGCAGTTCTTC.